These 19 T cell receptor beta chains originate from one sample sequenced in a study of response to subunit inactivated influenza vaccine. TCRdb ran MiXCR on the RT-PCR reads and lists one entry per CDR3 protein. The sample lists a few hundred thousand distinct CDR3 sequences, more than 7% occurring once. Source: PBMCs from blood, taken about 23 months after vaccination. The receptors originated from a man aged 50 to 75 who received an inactivated influenza vaccine.

In this sample, this clonotype turned up many times. The chain employs TRBV28 and TRBJ1-2; D not certain. Germline values: CDR1 MDHEN, CDR2 SYDVKM. The CDR3 consists of 12 residues. V shed 7 bases and J shed 0 bases, with 6 bases lying between them. The CDR3 here is CASMGSNYGYTF. CDR3 bases: TGTGCCAGCATGGGATCTAACTATGGCTACACCTTC.

This clonotype has a count of ten or more. One end of the junction fails to match germline, which may point to a read error. The chain is built from TRBV5-1 and TRBJ1-2; TRBD1 matches 8 bases. Germline V CDR1 and CDR2: SGHRS, YFSETQ. The length of the CDR3 is 14 residues. CDR3 amino acids: CASSPGTGNYGYTF. The DNA for the CDR3 is TGTGCCAGCAGCCCCGGGACAGGCAACTATGGCTACACCTTC.

This clonotype showed up just a few times. V usage is TRBV6-2 or TRBV6-3 and J usage is TRBJ2-7; no definite D call. Trimming cost V 4 bases and J 6 bases, with 10 bases left between them. CDR1 and CDR2 from the germline V gene are MNHEY and SVGEGT. The CDR3 is made up of 12 amino acids. This CDR3 reads CASSFSLFEQYF. CDR3 coding DNA: TGTGCCAGCAGTTTTTCATTGTTCGAGCAGTACTTC.

CDR3 nucleotides: TGCAGTGCTTTTTCACAGAGCTCCTACAATGAGCAGTTCTTC. Its protein is CSAFSQSSYNEQFF. The rearrangement joins TRBV20-1 to TRBJ2-1; D is ambiguous. Trimming stripped 5 bases from V and 0 bases from J, with 11 bases between. Germline lookup yields CDR1 DFQATT and CDR2 SNEGSKA (reference sequence). CDR3 length equals 14 residues.

This clonotype was seen repeatedly, ten times or more. The gene calls are TRBV7-2 and TRBJ1-1; 9 bases map to TRBD1. Germline V gene sequence: CDR1 SGHTA, CDR2 FQGNSA. This CDR3 is 16 amino acids long. Unmatched junction bases numbered 3, after V lost 1 base and J lost 0 bases. CDR3 DNA: TGTGCCAGCAGCTTAGATGGGACAGGGTTGAACACTGAAGCTTTCTTT. Encoded protein: CASSLDGTGLNTEAFF.

This clonotype showed up just a few times. The V and J genes are TRBV29-1 and TRBJ2-5; 11 bases align to TRBD1. Trimming removed 5 bases from V and 5 bases from J; junction bases left unmatched: 16. In germline, CDR1 is SQVTM, CDR2 ANQGSEA. The CDR3 spans 17 residues. The CDR3 nucleotides read TGCAGCGTTCAAGGTTTTGGGACAGGGGGTTCGCATGAGACCCAGTACTTC. It codes for CSVQGFGTGGSHETQYF.

Only a few counts were recorded for this clonotype. The V gene is TRBV6-2 or TRBV6-3, the J gene TRBJ2-1; 15 nucleotides match TRBD2. The CDR3 extends over 18 amino acids. Losses at the gene ends were 4 bases for V and 8 bases for J; bases not matched to a gene: 12. From germline, CDR1 is MNHEY and CDR2 SVGEGT. In nucleotides, the CDR3 is TGTGCCAGCAGTTCCCCTCCCGGGACTAGCGGGAGGTTCGATGAGCAGTTCTTC. Amino acid sequence: CASSSPPGTSGRFDEQFF.

This clonotype was seen a few times. The V and J genes are TRBV19 and TRBJ1-4; D gene unclear. The V and J ends lost 3 bases and 0 bases respectively, with 11 bases between them. Germline CDR1 and CDR2: LNHDA and SQIVND (reference sequence). The CDR3 covers 16 residues. The DNA of the CDR3 is TGTGCCAGTAGTATGCCGGGGAGTGCAACTAATGAAAAACTGTTTTTT. It is translated as CASSMPGSATNEKLFF.

About this clonotype itself: At one end the junction does not follow the germline gene, possibly because of a read error. CDR3 nucleotide sequence: TGTGCCAGCTGCTTAGACAGAGGAGGAAGTGAAAAACTGTTTTTT. Its protein is CASCLDRGGSEKLFF. The chain uses TRBV7-2 and TRBJ1-4; D possibly corresponds to TRBD1 (5 bases). The CDR3 sequence is 15 residues long. The germline V gene encodes CDR1 SGHTA and CDR2 FQGNSA.

This clonotype was found many times. The rearrangement joins TRBV20-1 to TRBJ2-7; D is uncertain. The V and J ends lost 0 bases and 2 bases respectively, with 14 bases between them. The CDR3 length is 15 residues. CDR1 and CDR2 from the germline V gene are DFQATT and SNEGSKA (reference sequence). CDR3: CSARDLKRQPYEQYF. The CDR3 DNA reads TGCAGTGCTAGAGATTTAAAGCGCCAGCCCTACGAGCAGTACTTC.

This clonotype was recorded many times. This chain connects TRBV7-3 to TRBJ2-1, with TRBD2 matching over 7 bases. V lost 1 base and J lost 6; bases outside the gene matches: 9. Germline V gene lookup returns CDR1 SGHTA and CDR2 FQGTGA. The CDR3 is 16 amino acids. The CDR3 nucleotides read TGTGCCAGCAGCTTAATCCCTAGCGGAAGTGCCAATGAGCAGTTCTTC. Translated, it gives CASSLIPSGSANEQFF.

The chain uses TRBV7-9 and TRBJ1-1; D call uncertain. Germline-derived CDR1 and CDR2 are SEHNR and FQNEAQ (reference sequence). This CDR3 is built from 13 residues. V lost 5 bases to trimming and J lost 11 bases, with 18 bases between them. CDR3 coding DNA: TGTGCCAGCAGCCTCCGGACCGACCGGTCCGCTTTCTTT. Protein: CASSLRTDRSAFF.

This clonotype was seen a handful of times. The V gene is TRBV3-1, the J gene TRBJ1-1; 8 bases map to TRBD1. Germline V gene lookup returns CDR1 LGHDT and CDR2 YNNKEL (reference sequence). Germline trimming cut 0 bases from V and 5 bases from J; bases unmatched to any gene: 5. There are 15 residues in the CDR3. CDR3 protein: CASSQDPGGATEAFF. In DNA form, the CDR3 reads TGTGCCAGCAGCCAAGATCCAGGGGGCGCAACTGAAGCTTTCTTT.

This chain connects TRBV5-1 to TRBJ1-1; 9 bases fit TRBD1. The germline V gene encodes CDR1 SGHRS and CDR2 YFSETQ. This CDR3 has 15 residues. With V trimmed by 5 bases and J by 1 base, 6 bases remained unmatched. The CDR3 region has the DNA TGCGCCAGCAGTCGACAGGGGGTACCGAACACTGAAGCTTTCTTT. This translates into CASSRQGVPNTEAFF.

This clonotype was seen many times. The chain links TRBV28 to TRBJ1-4; no clear D gene. Trimming left V 5 bases short and J 8 bases short, with 12 bases between. There are 13 residues in the CDR3. Germline V CDR1 and CDR2: MDHEN, SYDVKM. CDR3 nucleotides: TGTGCCAGCAGTGACAACGGAAGGGAAAAACTGTTTTTT. Its translation: CASSDNGREKLFF.

This clonotype was observed at least ten times. The chain carries TRBV20-1 and TRBJ1-4, with 7 bases that match TRBD1. Germline trimming cut 1 base from V and 6 bases from J; bases unmatched to any gene: 11. CDR1 DFQATT and CDR2 SNEGSKA come from the germline V gene (reference sequence). This CDR3 is built from 16 residues. DNA for the CDR3: TGCAGTGCTAGAGCCCCCTCCGGGACAGAATATGAAAAACTGTTTTTT. Translated, it gives CSARAPSGTEYEKLFF.

This clonotype appeared many times. The chain joins TRBV12-3 or TRBV12-4 to TRBJ1-6; D might be TRBD1 (6 bases). Trimming took off 3 bases at V and 10 bases at J, with 13 bases between the two ends. The length of the CDR3 is 14 residues. The CDR3 is CASSFTTGRSPLHF. The CDR3 coding sequence is TGTGCCAGCAGTTTTACCACAGGGCGATCACCCCTCCACTTT.

This clonotype was counted a few times. The chain uses TRBV7-6 and TRBJ1-2; TRBD1 agrees at 10 bases. The ends lost 5 bases at V and 3 bases at J; junction bases unmatched: 15. Germline CDR1 SGHVS, CDR2 FNYEAQ. The CDR3 contains 18 residues. The CDR3 sequence: CASSRGPPGQGSHYGYTF. As DNA, the CDR3 is TGTGCCAGCAGCCGGGGGCCACCGGGACAGGGGTCTCACTATGGCTACACCTTC.

This clonotype has at least ten counts. The gene calls are TRBV4-1 and TRBJ2-1, with D possibly called TRBD1 or TRBD2 (5 bases each). CDR1 is MGHRA, CDR2 YSYEKL, per germline. The CDR3 runs 22 residues. Trimming stripped 0 bases from V and 5 bases from J, with 32 bases between. The CDR3 is CASSQDPPPRGLRALRDNEQFF. In DNA, the CDR3 is TGCGCCAGCAGCCAAGACCCCCCACCGAGGGGCCTTCGGGCTTTACGCGACAATGAGCAGTTCTTC.